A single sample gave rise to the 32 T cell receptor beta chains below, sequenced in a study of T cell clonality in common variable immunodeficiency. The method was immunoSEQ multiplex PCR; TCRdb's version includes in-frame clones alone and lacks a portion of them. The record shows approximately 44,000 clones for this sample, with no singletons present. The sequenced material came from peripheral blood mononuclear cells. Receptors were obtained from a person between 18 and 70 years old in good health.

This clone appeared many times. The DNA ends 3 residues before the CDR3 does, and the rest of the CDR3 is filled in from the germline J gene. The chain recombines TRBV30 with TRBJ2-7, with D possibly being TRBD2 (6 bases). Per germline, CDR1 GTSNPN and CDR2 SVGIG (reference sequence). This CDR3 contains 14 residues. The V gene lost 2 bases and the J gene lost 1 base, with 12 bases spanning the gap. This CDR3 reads CAWSLIRGSYEQYF. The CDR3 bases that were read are TGTGCCTGGAGTTTAATCCGGGGGTCCTACGAG.

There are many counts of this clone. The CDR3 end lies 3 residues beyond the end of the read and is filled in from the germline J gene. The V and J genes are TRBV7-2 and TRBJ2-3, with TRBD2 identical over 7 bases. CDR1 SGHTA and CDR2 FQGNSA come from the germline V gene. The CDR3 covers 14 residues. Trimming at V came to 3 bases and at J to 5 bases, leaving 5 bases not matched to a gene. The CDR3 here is CASSFGLGKDTQYF. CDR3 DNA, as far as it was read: TGTGCCAGCAGCTTCGGACTAGGGAAAGATACG.

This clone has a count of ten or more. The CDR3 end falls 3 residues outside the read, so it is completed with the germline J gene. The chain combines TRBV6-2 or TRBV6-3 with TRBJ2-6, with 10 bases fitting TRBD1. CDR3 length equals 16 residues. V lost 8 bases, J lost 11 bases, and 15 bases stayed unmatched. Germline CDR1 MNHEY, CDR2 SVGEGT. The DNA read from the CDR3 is TGTGCCAGCCGCTGGGGGACAGGGGCCCAACGTGACGTC. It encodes CASRWGTGAQRDV. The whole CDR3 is CASRWGTGAQRDVLTF.

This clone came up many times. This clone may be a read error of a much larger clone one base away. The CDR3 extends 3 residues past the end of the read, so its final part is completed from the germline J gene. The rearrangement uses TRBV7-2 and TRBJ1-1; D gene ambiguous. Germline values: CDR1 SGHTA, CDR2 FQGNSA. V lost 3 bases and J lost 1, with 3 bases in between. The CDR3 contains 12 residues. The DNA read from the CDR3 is TGTGCCAGCAGCTTCGGGAACACTGAA. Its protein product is CASSFGNTE. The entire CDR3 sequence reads CASSFGNTEAFF.

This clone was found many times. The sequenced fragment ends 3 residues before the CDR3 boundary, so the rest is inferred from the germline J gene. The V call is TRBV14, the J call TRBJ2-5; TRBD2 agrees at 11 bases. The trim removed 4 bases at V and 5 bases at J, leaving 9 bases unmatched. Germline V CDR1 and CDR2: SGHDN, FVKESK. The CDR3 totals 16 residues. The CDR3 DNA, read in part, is TGTGCCAGCAGCCCGACCCATAGCGGGAGGGCGGAGACC. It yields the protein CASSPTHSGRAET. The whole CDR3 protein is CASSPTHSGRAETQYF.

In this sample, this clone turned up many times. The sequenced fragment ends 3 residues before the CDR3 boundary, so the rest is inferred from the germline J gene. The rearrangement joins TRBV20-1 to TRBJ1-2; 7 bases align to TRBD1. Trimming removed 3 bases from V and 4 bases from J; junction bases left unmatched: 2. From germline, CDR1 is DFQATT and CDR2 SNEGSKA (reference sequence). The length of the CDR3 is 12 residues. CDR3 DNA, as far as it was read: TGCAGTGCTAGGACAGGGTTCTATGGC. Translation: CSARTGFYG. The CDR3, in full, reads CSARTGFYGYTF.

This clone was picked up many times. The CDR3 sequence: CASSQDSNSPLHF. The sequenced part of the CDR3 DNA is TGTGCCAGCAGCCAGGACAGTAATTCACCC. The chain has TRBV7-6 and TRBJ1-6, with D tentatively TRBD1 (6 bases). Read coverage stops 3 residues before the CDR3 terminus; the germline J gene supplies the remainder. The CDR3 totals 13 residues. Germline V gene lookup returns CDR1 SGHVS and CDR2 FNYEAQ. Trimming left V 5 bases short and J 6 bases short, with 8 bases between.

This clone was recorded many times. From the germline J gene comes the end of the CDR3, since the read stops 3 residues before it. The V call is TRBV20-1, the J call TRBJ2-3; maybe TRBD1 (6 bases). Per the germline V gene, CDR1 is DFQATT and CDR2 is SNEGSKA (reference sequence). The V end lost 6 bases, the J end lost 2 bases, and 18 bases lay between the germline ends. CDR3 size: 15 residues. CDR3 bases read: TGCAGTGCCCGCTACGCCCAGGGACACACAGATACG. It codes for CSARYAQGHTDT. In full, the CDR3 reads CSARYAQGHTDTQYF.

The CDR3 sequence is CASSEPTGLSNSPLHF. Partial CDR3 DNA: TGTGCCAGCAGCGAACCGACAGGGCTTTCTAATTCACCC. The chain has TRBV13 and TRBJ1-6, with TRBD1 matching 7 bases. The CDR3 is cut off 3 residues early in the read; its end comes from the germline J gene. With V trimmed by 5 bases and J by 6 bases, 10 bases remained unmatched. The germline CDR1 and CDR2 sequences are PRHDT and FYEKMQ (reference sequence). This CDR3 has 16 residues.

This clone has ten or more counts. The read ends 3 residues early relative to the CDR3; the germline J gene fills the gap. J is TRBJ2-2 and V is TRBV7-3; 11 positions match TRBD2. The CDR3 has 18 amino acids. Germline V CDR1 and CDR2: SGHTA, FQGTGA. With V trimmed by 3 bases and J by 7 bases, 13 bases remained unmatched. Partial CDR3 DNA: TGTGCCAGCAGCTTTAACGCAGCACCGGGACTAGCGGACGGGGAG. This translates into CASSFNAAPGLADGE. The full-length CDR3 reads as CASSFNAAPGLADGELFF.

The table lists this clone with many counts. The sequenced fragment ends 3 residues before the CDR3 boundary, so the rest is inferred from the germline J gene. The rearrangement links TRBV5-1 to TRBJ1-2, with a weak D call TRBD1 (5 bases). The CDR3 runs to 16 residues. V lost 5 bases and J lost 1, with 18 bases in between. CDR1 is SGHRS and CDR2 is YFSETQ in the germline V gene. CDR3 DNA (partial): TGCGCCAGCAGGCCCCCGTTTACAGGCCTTAACTATGGC. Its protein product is CASRPPFTGLNYG. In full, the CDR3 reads CASRPPFTGLNYGYTF. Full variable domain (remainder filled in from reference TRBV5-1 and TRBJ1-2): KAGVTQTPRYLIKTRGQQVTLSCSPISGHRSVSWYQQTPGQGLQFLFEYFSETQRNKGNFPGRFSGRQFSNSRSEMNVSTLELGDSALYLCASRPPFTGLNYGYTFGSGTRLTVV.

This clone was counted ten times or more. The covered CDR3 bases are TGTGCCAGCTCGTGGGACAGGGGCCCTGAAAAA. Its translation: CASSWDRGPEK. The full CDR3 sequence reads CASSWDRGPEKLFF. V usage is TRBV18 and J usage is TRBJ1-4; 10 positions agree with TRBD1. With the read ending 3 residues before the CDR3 end, the germline J gene is used to fill in that end. The germline gives CDR1 KGHSH, CDR2 LQKENI. The junction had 5 bases not matched to a gene; V was cut back by 6 bases and J by 7 bases. There are 14 residues in the CDR3.

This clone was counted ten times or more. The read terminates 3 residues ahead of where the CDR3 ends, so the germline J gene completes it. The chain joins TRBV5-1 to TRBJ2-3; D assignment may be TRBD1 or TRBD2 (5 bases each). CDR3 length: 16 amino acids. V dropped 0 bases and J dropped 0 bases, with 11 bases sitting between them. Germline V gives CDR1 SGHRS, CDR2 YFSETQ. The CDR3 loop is CASSLGGESSTDTQYF. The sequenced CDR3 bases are TGCGCCAGCAGCTTGGGAGGGGAATCTAGCACAGATACG.

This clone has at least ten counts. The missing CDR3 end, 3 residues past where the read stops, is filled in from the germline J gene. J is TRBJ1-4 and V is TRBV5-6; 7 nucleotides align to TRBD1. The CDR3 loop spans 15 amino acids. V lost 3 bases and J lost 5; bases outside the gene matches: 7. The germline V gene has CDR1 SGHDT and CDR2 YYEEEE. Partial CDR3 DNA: TGTGCCAGCAGCTCAGGGGGACAGCTGAATGAAAAA. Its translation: CASSSGGQLNEK. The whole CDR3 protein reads CASSSGGQLNEKLFF.

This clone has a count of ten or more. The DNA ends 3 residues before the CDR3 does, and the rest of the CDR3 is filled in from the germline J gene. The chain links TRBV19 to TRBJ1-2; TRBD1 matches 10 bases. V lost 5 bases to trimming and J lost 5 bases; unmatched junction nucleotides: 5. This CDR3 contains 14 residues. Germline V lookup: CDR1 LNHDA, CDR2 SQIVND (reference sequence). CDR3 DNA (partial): TGTGCCAGTAGTGTCGACAGGGGGCTATATGGC. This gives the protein CASSVDRGLYG. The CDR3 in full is CASSVDRGLYGYTF.

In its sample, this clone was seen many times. CDR3 region: CASSLRNQPQHF. CDR3 DNA (partial): TGTGCCAGCAGCTTAAGGAATCAGCCC. The J gene is TRBJ1-5, the V gene TRBV6-2 or TRBV6-3, with D uncertain. The read finishes 3 residues shy of the CDR3 end, and the germline J gene is used to complete it. The CDR3 is made up of 12 amino acids. Germline values: CDR1 MNHEY, CDR2 SVGEGT. The ends were cut back, 6 bases at V and 4 bases at J, with 7 bases in the middle.

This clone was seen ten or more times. CDR3 DNA, as far as it was read: TGTGCCAGCAGTTACGGACAGGGTGGTTATCCTTACGAG. It is translated as CASSYGQGGYPYE. The entire CDR3 is CASSYGQGGYPYEQYF. The rearrangement joins TRBV28 to TRBJ2-7; 8 bases match TRBD1. The read comes to an end 3 residues before the CDR3 does, leaving the germline J gene to fill in the end. Trimming at V came to 4 bases and at J to 4 bases, leaving 12 bases not matched to a gene. Per the germline V gene, CDR1 is MDHEN and CDR2 is SYDVKM. The length of the CDR3 is 16 residues.

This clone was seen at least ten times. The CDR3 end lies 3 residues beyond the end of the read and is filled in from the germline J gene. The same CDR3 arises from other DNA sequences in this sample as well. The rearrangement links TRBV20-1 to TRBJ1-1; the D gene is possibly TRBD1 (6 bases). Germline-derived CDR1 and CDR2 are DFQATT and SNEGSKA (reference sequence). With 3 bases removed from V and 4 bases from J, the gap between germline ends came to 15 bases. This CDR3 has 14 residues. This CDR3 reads CSASQQGSVTEAFF. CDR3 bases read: TGCAGTGCTAGTCAACAGGGCAGTGTCACTGAA.

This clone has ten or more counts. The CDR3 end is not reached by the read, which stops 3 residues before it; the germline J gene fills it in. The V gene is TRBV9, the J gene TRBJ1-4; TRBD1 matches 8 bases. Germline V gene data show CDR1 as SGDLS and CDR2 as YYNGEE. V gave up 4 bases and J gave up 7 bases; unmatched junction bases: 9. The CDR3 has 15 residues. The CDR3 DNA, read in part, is TGTGCCAGCAGCCTTACTACAGGGGGAGGTGAAAAA. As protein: CASSLTTGGGEK. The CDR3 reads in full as CASSLTTGGGEKLFF.

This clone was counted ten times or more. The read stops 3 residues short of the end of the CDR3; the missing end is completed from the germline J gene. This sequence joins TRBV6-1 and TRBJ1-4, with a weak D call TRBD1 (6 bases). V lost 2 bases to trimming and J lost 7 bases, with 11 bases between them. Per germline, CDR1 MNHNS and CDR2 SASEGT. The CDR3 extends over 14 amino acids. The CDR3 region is CASSEIGGGEKLFF. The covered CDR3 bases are TGTGCCAGCAGTGAAATAGGGGGGGGTGAAAAA.

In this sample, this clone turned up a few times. CDR3 DNA, as far as it was read: TGCGCCAGCAGCTTGTTTGGGACAGGGGACGGCGAG. Translation: CASSLFGTGDGE. The full-length CDR3 reads as CASSLFGTGDGEQYF. The chain employs TRBV5-1 and TRBJ2-7; the match to TRBD1 covers 10 bases. The read ends 3 residues shy of where the CDR3 ends; the end is completed using the germline J gene. J lost 6 bases, V lost 1 base, and 7 bases had no gene match. The CDR3 is 15 amino acids. The germline CDR1 and CDR2 sequences are SGHRS and YFSETQ.

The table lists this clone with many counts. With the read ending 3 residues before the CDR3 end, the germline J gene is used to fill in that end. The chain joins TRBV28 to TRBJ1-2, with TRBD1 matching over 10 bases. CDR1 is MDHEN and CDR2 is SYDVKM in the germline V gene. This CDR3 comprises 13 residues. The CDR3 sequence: CASRDRGREGYTF. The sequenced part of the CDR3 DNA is TGTGCCAGCAGGGACAGGGGGAGGGAGGGC.

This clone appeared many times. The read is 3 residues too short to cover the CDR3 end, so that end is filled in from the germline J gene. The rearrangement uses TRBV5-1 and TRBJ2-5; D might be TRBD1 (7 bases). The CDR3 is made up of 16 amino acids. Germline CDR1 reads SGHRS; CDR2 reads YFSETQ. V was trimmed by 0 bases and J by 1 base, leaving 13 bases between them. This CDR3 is CASSLGGRDSQETQYF. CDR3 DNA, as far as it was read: TGCGCCAGCAGCTTGGGAGGGCGGGACAGCCAAGAGACC.

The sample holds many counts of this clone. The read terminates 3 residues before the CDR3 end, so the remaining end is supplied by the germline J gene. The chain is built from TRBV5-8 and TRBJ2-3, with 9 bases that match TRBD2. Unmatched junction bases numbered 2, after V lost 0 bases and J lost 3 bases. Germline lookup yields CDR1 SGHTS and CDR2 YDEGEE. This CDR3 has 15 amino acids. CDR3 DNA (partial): TGTGCCAGCAGCTTGGTAGCGGGGGTGACAGATACG. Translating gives CASSLVAGVTDT. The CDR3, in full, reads CASSLVAGVTDTQYF.

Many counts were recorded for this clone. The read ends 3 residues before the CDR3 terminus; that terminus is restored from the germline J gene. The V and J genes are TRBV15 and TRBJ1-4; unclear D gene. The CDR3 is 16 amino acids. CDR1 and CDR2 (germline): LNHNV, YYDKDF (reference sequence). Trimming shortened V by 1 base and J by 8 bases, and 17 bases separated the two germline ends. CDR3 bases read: TGTGCCACCAGCAGAGCTGGCGGGTCCGGCGGGGAAAAA. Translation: CATSRAGGSGGEK. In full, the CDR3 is CATSRAGGSGGEKLFF.

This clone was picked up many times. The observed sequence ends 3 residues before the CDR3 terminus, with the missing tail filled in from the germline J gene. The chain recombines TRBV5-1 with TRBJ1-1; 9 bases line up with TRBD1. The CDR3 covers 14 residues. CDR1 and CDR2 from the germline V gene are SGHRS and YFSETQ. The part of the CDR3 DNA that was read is TGCGCCAGCAGCTTACCCGGACAGGGGACAGAA. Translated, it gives CASSLPGQGTE. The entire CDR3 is CASSLPGQGTEAFF.

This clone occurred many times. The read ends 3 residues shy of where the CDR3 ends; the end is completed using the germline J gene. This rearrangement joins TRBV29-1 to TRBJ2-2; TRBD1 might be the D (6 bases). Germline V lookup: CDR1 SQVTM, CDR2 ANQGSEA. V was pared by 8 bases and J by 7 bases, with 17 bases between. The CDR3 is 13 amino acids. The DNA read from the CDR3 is TGCAGCTTTGGTAGGGGGAGAGGCGGGGAG. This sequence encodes CSFGRGRGGE. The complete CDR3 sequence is CSFGRGRGGELFF.

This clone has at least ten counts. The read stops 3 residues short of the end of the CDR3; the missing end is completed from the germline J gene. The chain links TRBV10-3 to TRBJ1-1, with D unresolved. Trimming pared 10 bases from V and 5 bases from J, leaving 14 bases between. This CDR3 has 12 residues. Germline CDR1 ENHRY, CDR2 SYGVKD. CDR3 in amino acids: CATGEGGTEAFF. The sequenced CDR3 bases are TGTGCCACCGGGGAGGGAGGTACTGAA.

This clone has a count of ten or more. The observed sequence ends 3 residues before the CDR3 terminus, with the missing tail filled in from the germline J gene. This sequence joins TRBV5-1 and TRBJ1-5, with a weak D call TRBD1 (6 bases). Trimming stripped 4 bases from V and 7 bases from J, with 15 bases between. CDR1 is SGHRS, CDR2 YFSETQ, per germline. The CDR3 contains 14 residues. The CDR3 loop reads CASSPGQSDQPQHF. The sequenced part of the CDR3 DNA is TGCGCCAGCAGCCCGGGACAATCGGACCAGCCC.

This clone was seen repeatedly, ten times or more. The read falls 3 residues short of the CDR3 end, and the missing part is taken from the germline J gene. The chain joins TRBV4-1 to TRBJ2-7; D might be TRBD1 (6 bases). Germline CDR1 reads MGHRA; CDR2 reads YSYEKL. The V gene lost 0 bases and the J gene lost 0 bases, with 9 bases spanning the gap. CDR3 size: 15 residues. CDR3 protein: CASSQELDSSYEQYF. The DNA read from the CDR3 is TGCGCCAGCAGCCAAGAGCTGGACAGCTCCTACGAG.

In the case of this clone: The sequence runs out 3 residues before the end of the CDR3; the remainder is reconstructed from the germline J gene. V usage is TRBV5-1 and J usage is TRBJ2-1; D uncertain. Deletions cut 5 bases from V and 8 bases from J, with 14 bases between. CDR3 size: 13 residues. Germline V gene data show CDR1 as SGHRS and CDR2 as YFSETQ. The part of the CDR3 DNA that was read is TGCGCCAGCAGATTCCAAGGGTGCCATGAG. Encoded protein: CASRFQGCHE. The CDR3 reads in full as CASRFQGCHEQFF.

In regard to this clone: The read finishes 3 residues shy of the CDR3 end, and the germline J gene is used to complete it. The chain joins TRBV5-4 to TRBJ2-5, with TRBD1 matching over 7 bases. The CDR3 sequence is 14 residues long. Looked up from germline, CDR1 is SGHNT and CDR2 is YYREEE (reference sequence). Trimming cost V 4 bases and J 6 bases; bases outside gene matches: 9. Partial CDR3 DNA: TGTGCCAGCAGCGGCCGACAGGGCGGAAAGACC. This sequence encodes CASSGRQGGKT. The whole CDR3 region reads CASSGRQGGKTQYF.